This T cell receptor (beta chain) is drawn from a study of blood T cell repertoires in COVID-19. Study overall: Researchers got acute and convalescent COVID-19 samples from the United States, Italy and Spain. PBMCs, B-cell-depleted T cells, or T cells provided the cDNA or gDNA that made up the material.

In its sample, this clone was seen a few times. How the authors handled the data: Amplification of reference gene primers was used by the study to estimate nucleated cell counts. The protocol was immunoSEQ multiplex PCR, while the TCRdb copy is restricted to in-frame clones and leaves out a portion. V, J and clone size are those of that table, while D and trimming were read from the DNA. In the table there are approximately 100,000 clones, over 75% of which are singletons. Germline CDR1 is SGHNT and CDR2 is YYREEE (reference sequence). The V end was cut by 2 bases, the J end by 6 bases, with 26 bases between. This CDR3 has 18 amino acids.

This sequence was found in a woman older than 75 with acute or convalescent COVID-19. The chain uses TRBV5-4 and TRBJ1-2, with D perhaps TRBD1 (5 bases). The sample consisted of peripheral blood. CDR3 DNA sequence: TGTGCCAGCAGCTTTACCCCCGCCAGGGTGAAGTTACGGGATGGCTACACCTTC. It specifies CASSFTPARVKLRDGYTF.